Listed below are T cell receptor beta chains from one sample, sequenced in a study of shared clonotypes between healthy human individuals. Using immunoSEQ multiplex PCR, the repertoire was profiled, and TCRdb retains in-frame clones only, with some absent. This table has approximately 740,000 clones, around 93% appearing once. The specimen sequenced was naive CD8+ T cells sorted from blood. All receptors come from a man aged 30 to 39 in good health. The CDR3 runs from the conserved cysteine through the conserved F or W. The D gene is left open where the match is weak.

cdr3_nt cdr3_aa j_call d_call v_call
TGTGCCAGCAGTTCCGGACAGGGCGGGTGGAACACTGAAGCTTTCTTT CASSSGQGGWNTEAFF TRBJ1-1 TRBD1 TRBV28
TGTGCCAGCAGTTTGGGCAGTTCAGCCCGGGAGCAGTACTTC CASSLGSSAREQYF TRBJ2-7 - TRBV27
TGTGCCACCAGCAGAGATGGGACAATGGGGTCTGGAAACACCATATATTTT CATSRDGTMGSGNTIYF TRBJ1-3 - TRBV15
TGTGCCAGCAGCTCGGACACCTCCTACGAGCAGTACTTC CASSSDTSYEQYF TRBJ2-7 - TRBV7-6
TGTGCCAGCAGTTTAAGCCCCGGGTTCTACTACGAGCAGTACTTC CASSLSPGFYYEQYF TRBJ2-7 - TRBV27
TGTGCCAGCAGCTCGGACAGGGGGCTAACCTACGAGCAGTACTTC CASSSDRGLTYEQYF TRBJ2-7 TRBD1 TRBV14
TGTGCCAGCAGCCAAGGTGAAGGGGGACAGAATAATGAAAAACTGTTTTTT CASSQGEGGQNNEKLFF TRBJ1-4 TRBD1 TRBV4-2
TGTGCCAGCCGTATTCAGGTCACTGAAGCTTTCTTT CASRIQVTEAFF TRBJ1-1 - TRBV6-1
TGTGCCAGCAGCCCTCGAGGAGCGGGAGATTACGAGCAGTACTTC CASSPRGAGDYEQYF TRBJ2-7 TRBD2 TRBV7-9
TGTGCCAGCAGTCCGGGGGTCACTGAAGCTTTCTTT CASSPGVTEAFF TRBJ1-1 - TRBV6-6
TGCGCCAGCAGCTTGAGTTGGGACAGGGACGAGCAGTACTTC CASSLSWDRDEQYF TRBJ2-7 TRBD1 TRBV5-1
TGTGCCATCAGTGAGGGCGGGACGGCCTTATACTATGGCTACACCTTC CAISEGGTALYYGYTF TRBJ1-2 - TRBV10-3
TGTGCCAGCAGCCTCGGGGAAACAGGCAATGAGCAGTTCTTC CASSLGETGNEQFF TRBJ2-1 - TRBV28
TGTGCCAGCAGCCCGCCGTGGGGCTCCTACAATGAGCAGTTCTTC CASSPPWGSYNEQFF TRBJ2-1 - TRBV7-9
TGTGCCAGCAGTTCGACAGCCGAAAATGAAAAACTGTTTTTT CASSSTAENEKLFF TRBJ1-4 - TRBV6-5
TGTGCCAGCAGTGCTCTCAACCATGAGCAGTTCTTC CASSALNHEQFF TRBJ2-1 - TRBV6-5
TGTGCCAGCAGCGGCGGGACACCACTCAATGAGCAGTTCTTC CASSGGTPLNEQFF TRBJ2-1 - TRBV9
TGTGCCAGCAGCCAGAAACTGGGCAATGAGCAGTTCTTC CASSQKLGNEQFF TRBJ2-1 - TRBV13